A single sample gave rise to the 25 T cell receptor beta chains below, sequenced in a study of T cells in Graves' hyperthyroidism and ophthalmopathy. Amplification yielded TCR beta CDR3 regions, with RNA transcripts as the source. Carried out on the TCR CDR3, a first-round RT-PCR used the HTBI primer set. MiXCR, run by TCRdb on the multiplex PCR reads, gives a single entry per CDR3 protein. Among hundreds of thousands of distinct CDR3 sequences listed, roughly a third were seen once. Sequencing was carried out using blood. The receptors here all came from a woman aged 40 to 50 with Graves' hyperthyroidism.

Turning to this clonotype: A much larger clone lies one base from this, so it may be a read error. The chain uses TRBV7-3 and TRBJ2-5; tentative D call: TRBD2 (5 bases). Trimming removed 5 bases at V and 6 bases at J, with 13 bases between. This CDR3 is built from 13 residues. Germline V gene lookup returns CDR1 SGHTA and CDR2 FQGTGA. This CDR3 is CASSRRREQTQYF. CDR3 bases: TGTGCCAGCAGCCGACGCCGGGAACAGACCCAGTACTTC.

This clonotype was counted ten times or more. The genes are TRBV7-9 and TRBJ2-5; D remains ambiguous. V lost 5 bases and J 4 bases, leaving 11 bases between the germline ends. Germline lookup yields CDR1 SEHNR and CDR2 FQNEAQ (reference sequence). The CDR3 runs 13 residues. For the CDR3, the DNA is TGTGCCAGCAGCCATGCGGCAGGAGAGACCCAGTACTTC. Its translation: CASSHAAGETQYF.

This clonotype turned up a few times. The rearrangement joins TRBV6-2 or TRBV6-3 to TRBJ2-7; no firm D call. Between the trimmed V and J ends, which lost 6 bases and 3 bases, there was a span of 6 bases. CDR1 and CDR2 (germline): MNHEY, SVGEGT. The CDR3 runs to 11 residues. As DNA, the CDR3 is TGTGCCAGCAGAACCTTCTACGAGCAGTACTTC. It specifies CASRTFYEQYF.

This clonotype was picked up a small number of times. This chain connects TRBV20-1 to TRBJ1-5; D possibly corresponds to TRBD1 (6 bases). The CDR3 spans 14 residues. With 3 bases removed from V and 1 base from J, the gap between germline ends came to 10 bases. Germline loops: CDR1 DFQATT, CDR2 SNEGSKA (reference sequence). The CDR3 DNA sequence: TGCAGTGCTAGGGGACAATTGAGCAATCAGCCCCAGCATTTT. Translated, it gives CSARGQLSNQPQHF.

This clonotype came up once. The rearrangement links TRBV2 to TRBJ1-2, with 7 bases lining up with TRBD1. This CDR3 spans 15 amino acids. Germline CDR1 and CDR2: SNHLY and FYNNEI. The trim removed 0 bases at V and 4 bases at J, leaving 5 bases unmatched. The CDR3: CASSEARQGIYGYTF. As DNA, the CDR3 is TGTGCCAGCAGTGAAGCTAGACAGGGAATCTATGGCTACACCTTC.

Details on this clonotype: Lacking the conserved final phenylalanine or tryptophan, this CDR3 likely reflects a read error. The chain has TRBV2 and TRBJ1-1; D is perhaps TRBD1 (6 bases). Germline assignment: CDR1 SNHLY and CDR2 FYNNEI. CDR3 length: 13 amino acids. The V gene lost 9 bases and the J gene lost 4 bases, with 15 bases spanning the gap. The CDR3 DNA is TGTGCCAGGAACAGGGTTGGCGGCACTGAAGCTTTCCTT. Protein sequence: CARNRVGGTEAFL.

This clonotype was found once. The J gene is TRBJ2-3, the V gene TRBV9; D might be TRBD2 (7 bases). The ends were cut back, 3 bases at V and 1 base at J, with 18 bases in the middle. The CDR3 runs to 17 residues. Germline V gives CDR1 SGDLS, CDR2 YYNGEE. The chain's CDR3 is CASSERGNTGRTDTQYF. The CDR3 nucleotides read TGTGCCAGCAGCGAGCGGGGAAATACAGGGCGCACAGATACGCAGTATTTT.

This clonotype was detected only a few times. The CDR3 sequence is CASFRLDNYGYTF. In nucleotides, the CDR3 is TGTGCCAGCTTCCGCCTGGACAACTATGGCTACACCTTC. The chain has TRBV28 and TRBJ1-2; unclear D gene. V was trimmed by 8 bases and J by 2 bases, leaving 12 bases between them. The CDR3 covers 13 residues. The V gene's germline CDR1 is MDHEN and CDR2 SYDVKM.

The chain carries TRBV10-2 and TRBJ2-7, with D tentatively TRBD1 (6 bases). V was shortened by 7 bases and J by 3 bases, with 34 bases between the two germline ends. CDR3 length: 20 residues. CDR1 is WSHSY and CDR2 is SAAADI in the germline V gene. The CDR3 DNA reads as TGCGCCAGCAAGGCCCTATGGGGGCAGCAACGACCCACCCTAAGCTACGAGCAGTACTTC. Its protein is CASKALWGQQRPTLSYEQYF.

The gene calls are TRBV19 and TRBJ1-5, with D possibly TRBD1 on 6 matching bases. V lost 6 bases and J lost 0, with 15 bases in between. The CDR3 runs to 16 residues. Per the germline V gene, CDR1 is LNHDA and CDR2 is SQIVND (reference sequence). CDR3 nucleotides: TGTGCCAGTAGAGACAGGAAATATTATAGCAATCAGCCCCAGCATTTT. Translating it yields CASRDRKYYSNQPQHF.

The genes are TRBV2 and TRBJ1-2; maybe TRBD1 (5 bases). The V gene lost 6 bases and the J gene lost 2 bases, with 10 bases spanning the gap. CDR3 length: 13 residues. Looked up from germline, CDR1 is SNHLY and CDR2 is FYNNEI. The CDR3 DNA reads as TGTGCCAGCAGGCGGGACCGCAACTATGGCTACACCTTC. Translation gives CASRRDRNYGYTF.

This clonotype was counted ten times or more. The chain has TRBV10-3 and TRBJ1-3; D gene ambiguous. CDR1 ENHRY and CDR2 SYGVKD come from the germline V gene. Trimming removed 2 bases from V and 0 bases from J, with 8 bases in between. The CDR3 sequence is 15 residues long. CDR3 bases: TGTGCCATCAGTGAGGGAGACAACTCTGGAAACACCATATATTTT. It encodes CAISEGDNSGNTIYF.

The V call is TRBV2, the J call TRBJ1-2, with TRBD1 matching 7 bases. The germline gives CDR1 SNHLY, CDR2 FYNNEI. Unmatched junction bases numbered 7, after V lost 9 bases and J lost 3 bases. CDR3 size: 13 residues. DNA for the CDR3: TGTGCCAGTGAACAGGGACAGTACTATGGCTACACCTTC. It codes for CASEQGQYYGYTF. Filled out from reference TRBV2 and TRBJ1-2, the complete variable domain reads EPEVTQTPSHQVTQMGQEVILRCVPISNHLYFYWYRQILGQKVEFLVSFYNNEISEKSEIFDDQFSVERPDGSNFTLKIRSTKLEDSAMYFCASEQGQYYGYTFGSGTRLTVV.

This clonotype appeared many times. The CDR3 protein is CASSELQGKQPQHF. DNA of the CDR3: TGTGCCAGCAGTGAACTACAGGGTAAACAGCCCCAGCATTTT. V usage is TRBV2 and J usage is TRBJ1-5; tentatively, D is TRBD1 (6 bases). Germline V gene data show CDR1 as SNHLY and CDR2 as FYNNEI. This CDR3 contains 14 residues. V lost 2 bases to trimming and J lost 7 bases, with 12 bases between them.

This clonotype has more than one count but fewer than ten. The chain is built from TRBV7-2 and TRBJ1-5; D unclear. V lost 1 base and J 0 bases, leaving 16 bases between the germline ends. Germline values: CDR1 SGHTA, CDR2 FQGNSA. CDR3 length: 18 residues. CDR3 sequence reads: CASSLGYPGGYSNQPQHF. Here the CDR3 DNA reads TGTGCCAGCAGCTTAGGGTATCCGGGCGGGTATAGCAATCAGCCCCAGCATTTT.

This sequence joins TRBV10-3 and TRBJ2-5, with D maybe TRBD2 (5 bases). The CDR3 is 13 amino acids. Per the germline V gene, CDR1 is ENHRY and CDR2 is SYGVKD. Trimming shortened V by 10 bases and J by 8 bases, and 20 bases separated the two germline ends. The CDR3 region has the DNA TGTGCCACCCTCGACGATAGCGATGGTACCCAGTACTTC. Its protein product is CATLDDSDGTQYF.

This clonotype turned up a few times. The V gene is TRBV5-4, the J gene TRBJ2-5, with 8 nucleotides matching TRBD2. CDR1 SGHNT and CDR2 YYREEE come from the germline V gene (reference sequence). V dropped 0 bases and J dropped 4; count of bases not matched to a gene: 8. The CDR3 covers 16 residues. CDR3 amino acids: CASSLERGGRGETQYF. CDR3 coding DNA: TGTGCCAGCAGCTTGGAACGGGGGGGGAGGGGAGAGACCCAGTACTTC.

In this sample, this clonotype turned up many times. The chain has TRBV12-3 or TRBV12-4 and TRBJ2-6; D is possibly TRBD2 (7 bases). The V gene lost 5 bases and the J gene lost 5 bases, with 19 bases spanning the gap. The CDR3 spans 17 residues. The CDR3 reads CASSHQMGGGWANVLTF. Here the CDR3 DNA reads TGTGCCAGCAGTCACCAAATGGGGGGGGGCTGGGCCAACGTCCTGACTTTC.

This clonotype occurred many times. V is TRBV7-2 and J is TRBJ2-7; 12 bases match TRBD2. Germline V gives CDR1 SGHTA, CDR2 FQGNSA. Trimming removed 5 bases from V and 3 bases from J; junction bases left unmatched: 14. The CDR3 has 18 amino acids. CDR3 nucleotide sequence: TGTGCCAGCAGCACGACTAGCGGGAGAGGACTTTATCGCTACGAGCAGTACTTC. Translated, it gives CASSTTSGRGLYRYEQYF.

As to this clonotype: A junction end diverges from the germline sequence, so it may reflect a read error. The chain combines TRBV5-1 with TRBJ2-7; D gene ambiguous. This CDR3 has 14 amino acids. In germline, CDR1 is SGHRS, CDR2 YFSETQ. The CDR3: CASRLTNFSYEQYF. DNA for the CDR3: TGTGCCAGCAGGCTGACGAATTTCTCCTACGAGCAGTACTTC.

Many counts were recorded for this clonotype. The CDR3 sequence is CSVEARGRIGEQYF. The CDR3 bases are TGCAGCGTTGAAGCCAGGGGGCGCATAGGTGAGCAGTACTTC. The chain joins TRBV29-1 to TRBJ2-7, with 8 bases identical to TRBD1. The CDR3 has 14 residues. Unmatched junction bases numbered 9, after V lost 1 base and J lost 7 bases. Germline CDR1 and CDR2: SQVTM and ANQGSEA.

In regard to this clonotype: One end of the junction is discordant with germline, which a read error may explain. The chain links TRBV28 to TRBJ2-7; 10 bases are a match to TRBD2. This CDR3 is built from 14 residues. Germline V gene data show CDR1 as MDHEN and CDR2 as SYDVKM. The CDR3 spells CASSLAGGSCEQYF. CDR3 nucleotides: TGTGCCAGCAGCTTAGCGGGGGGTTCCTGCGAGCAGTACTTC.

This clonotype appeared many times. The chain recombines TRBV10-3 with TRBJ2-2, with 8 bases matching TRBD2. Germline V gene sequence: CDR1 ENHRY, CDR2 SYGVKD. The CDR3 consists of 16 residues. Trimming removed 0 bases from V and 3 bases from J; junction bases left unmatched: 3. The CDR3 reads CAISESASGYTGELFF. DNA for the CDR3: TGTGCCATCAGTGAGTCGGCTAGCGGGTACACCGGGGAGCTGTTTTTT.

This clonotype was detected a few times. The chain employs TRBV5-1 and TRBJ2-7; D tentatively reads TRBD1 or TRBD2 (5 bases each). Germline V gene data show CDR1 as SGHRS and CDR2 as YFSETQ. CDR3 length: 13 residues. V lost 3 bases to trimming and J lost 5 bases, with 12 bases between them. This chain's CDR3 is CASSSFWDHEQYF. The CDR3 nucleotides read TGCGCCAGCAGCTCCTTCTGGGACCACGAGCAGTACTTC.

V usage is TRBV7-6 and J usage is TRBJ2-7, with D possibly being TRBD2 (5 bases). Deletions cut 3 bases from V and 6 bases from J, with 12 bases between. Germline CDR1 and CDR2: SGHVS and FNYEAQ. This CDR3 comprises 13 residues. CDR3 sequence (DNA): TGTGCCAGCAGCTTGCGGGCGGGTGGCGAGCAGTACTTC. Its translation is CASSLRAGGEQYF.